Below are 24 T cell receptor beta chains sequenced from a single sample in a study of glioma-infiltrating T cells after dendritic cell vaccination. Time point given: after dendritic cell vaccination, including at tumor progression/relapse. The protocol was immunoSEQ multiplex PCR, while the TCRdb copy is restricted to in-frame clones and leaves out a portion. The sample comprises roughly 100,000 clones, 90% of which are singletons, and 2.7% rests with the top ten. The sequencing here drew on blood, taken after dendritic cell vaccination. The receptor set was obtained from a human donor with glioblastoma.

The chain couples TRBV10-3 to TRBJ2-1, with 12 bases matching TRBD2. Germline assignment: CDR1 ENHRY and CDR2 SYGVKD. The CDR3 spans 15 residues. The V segment lost 5 bases and the J segment 6 bases; nucleotides outside the gene matches: 5. CDR3 bases: TGTGCCATCAGTAGGACTAGCGGGACGAGCAATGAGCAGTTCTTC. It translates to CAISRTSGTSNEQFF.

The V gene is TRBV21-1, the J gene TRBJ2-7; TRBD1 was called by the table and not checked on the DNA. TRBV21-1 is a pseudogene. This CDR3 spans 14 amino acids. The CDR3 reads CASSKEVRGYEQYF. CDR3 bases: TGTGCCAGCAGCAAAGAGGTCAGGGGCTACGAGCAGTACTTC.

This rearrangement joins TRBV2 to TRBJ1-5; TRBD1 might be the D (5 bases). V was cut by 3 bases and J by 4 bases, with 10 bases left in between. The CDR3 consists of 14 residues. CDR1 is SNHLY, CDR2 FYNNEI, per germline. CDR3 DNA sequence: TGTGCCAGCAGTGACGGACACGATAATCAGCCCCAGCATTTT. Translated, it gives CASSDGHDNQPQHF.

The chain links TRBV28 to TRBJ1-5, with 7 bases matching TRBD1. Germline loops: CDR1 MDHEN, CDR2 SYDVKM. The CDR3 runs 16 residues. Trimming at V came to 4 bases and at J to 6 bases, leaving 12 bases not matched to a gene. CDR3 nucleotide sequence: TGTGCCAGCAGTTCCCCCGGGACAGCAATCGGTCAGCCCCAGCATTTT. This codes for CASSSPGTAIGQPQHF.

The CDR3 sequence is CASSLGEAETQYF. The DNA of the CDR3 is TGTGCCAGCAGCTTAGGGGAGGCAGAGACCCAGTACTTC. The chain links TRBV11-3 to TRBJ2-5; D perhaps matches TRBD2 (6 bases). V lost 1 base and J 4 bases, leaving 7 bases between the germline ends. Germline assignment: CDR1 SGHNT and CDR2 YENEEA. The CDR3 length is 13 residues. The full variable domain, completed using reference TRBV11-3 and TRBJ2-5, is EAGVVQSPRYKIIEKKQPVAFWCNPISGHNTLYWYLQNLGQGPELLIRYENEEAVDDSQLPKDRFSAERLKGVDSTLKIQPAELGDSAVYLCASSLGEAETQYFGPGTRLLVL.

The chain employs TRBV29-1 and TRBJ2-7; TRBD1 aligns across 11 bases. This CDR3 has 17 residues. Losses at the gene ends were 4 bases for V and 1 base for J; bases not matched to a gene: 12. Germline values: CDR1 SQVTM, CDR2 ANQGSEA. This chain's CDR3 is CSVVFLIGTGGSYEQYF. Here the CDR3 DNA reads TGCAGCGTTGTGTTCCTGATAGGGACAGGGGGTTCCTACGAGCAGTACTTC.

The V gene is TRBV11-3, the J gene TRBJ2-1, with TRBD2 as a possible D gene (7 bases). This CDR3 contains 14 residues. Germline V gene data show CDR1 as SGHNT and CDR2 as YENEEA. Trimming removed 1 base at V and 10 bases at J, with 14 bases between. The CDR3 DNA reads TGTGCCAGCAGCTTAGTCGCGGGGGCAGGGGAGCAGTTCTTC. It specifies CASSLVAGAGEQFF.

J is TRBJ2-3 and V is TRBV29-1, with 7 bases lining up with TRBD2. The CDR3 extends over 13 amino acids. Germline loops: CDR1 SQVTM, CDR2 ANQGSEA. The junction had 6 bases not matched to a gene; V was cut back by 7 bases and J by 2 bases. The CDR3 sequence: CSGGTSATDTQYF. CDR3 coding DNA: TGCAGCGGGGGCACTAGCGCCACAGATACGCAGTATTTT.

This chain joins TRBV5-4 and TRBJ2-7, with 7 bases identical to TRBD1. The CDR3 spans 12 residues. The junction had 0 bases not matched to a gene; V was cut back by 3 bases and J by 3 bases. Per germline, CDR1 SGHNT and CDR2 YYREEE (reference sequence). The DNA for the CDR3 is TGTGCCAGCAGCTGGGACAGCTACGAGCAGTACTTC. It codes for CASSWDSYEQYF. The full variable domain, rest sourced from reference TRBV5-4 and TRBJ2-7, is ETGVTQSPTHLIKTRGQQVTLRCSSQSGHNTVSWYQQALGQGPQFIFQYYREEENGRGNFPPRFSGLQFPNYSSELNVNALELDDSALYLCASSWDSYEQYFGPGTRLTVT.

V and J are TRBV5-1 and TRBJ2-1, with TRBD2 matching 10 bases. The CDR3 sequence is 15 residues long. Germline assignment: CDR1 SGHRS and CDR2 YFSETQ. Trimming removed 3 bases from V and 8 bases from J; junction bases left unmatched: 8. CDR3 nucleotides: TGCGCCAGCAGCTCCAATAGCGGGGGGAAGGATGAGCAGTTCTTC. This gives the protein CASSSNSGGKDEQFF. The whole variable domain, filled in from reference TRBV5-1 and TRBJ2-1, reads KAGVTQTPRYLIKTRGQQVTLSCSPISGHRSVSWYQQTPGQGLQFLFEYFSETQRNKGNFPGRFSGRQFSNSRSEMNVSTLELGDSALYLCASSSNSGGKDEQFFGPGTRLTVL.

This clone was seen once. The chain joins TRBV5-4 to TRBJ1-2; D call uncertain. Looked up from germline, CDR1 is SGHNT and CDR2 is YYREEE (reference sequence). CDR3 length: 14 residues. The V gene lost 4 bases and the J gene lost 3 bases, with 13 bases spanning the gap. The CDR3 region is CASSPNRGHYGYTF. For the CDR3, the DNA is TGTGCCAGCAGCCCTAATCGGGGTCACTATGGCTACACCTTC.

The chain is built from TRBV21-1 and TRBJ2-2; the table's D gene call, TRBD2, was not cross checked with the DNA. TRBV21-1 is assigned pseudogene status. This CDR3 is 16 amino acids long. CDR3 DNA: TGTGCCAGCAGCAAAGTTGCGTCTACGGACACCGGGGAGCTGTTTTTT. The encoded protein is CASSKVASTDTGELFF.

V usage is TRBV9 and J usage is TRBJ2-3; D gene ambiguous. Trimming removed 3 bases at V and 2 bases at J, with 16 bases between. The CDR3 has 16 residues. Germline lookup yields CDR1 SGDLS and CDR2 YYNGEE. CDR3 coding DNA: TGTGCCAGCAGCGCTCTATCGAGAACTCCCACAGATACGCAGTATTTT. This sequence encodes CASSALSRTPTDTQYF.

V usage is TRBV5-4 and J usage is TRBJ2-7; TRBD1 matches at 8 bases. In germline, CDR1 is SGHNT, CDR2 YYREEE (reference sequence). This CDR3 spans 15 amino acids. With 4 bases clipped from V and 3 bases from J, the junction kept 9 bases outside the gene matches. DNA of the CDR3: TGTGCCAGCAGCCCACCGGGGACAGGTCTCTACGAGCAGTACTTC. This gives the protein CASSPPGTGLYEQYF.

The chain couples TRBV5-5 to TRBJ1-2; 7 bases align to TRBD1. The ends lost 3 bases at V and 3 bases at J; junction bases unmatched: 2. This CDR3 region has 13 residues. Per the germline V gene, CDR1 is SGHKS and CDR2 is YYEKEE (reference sequence). The CDR3, as DNA: TGTGCCAGCAGCTCTGACAGGGACTATGGCTACACCTTC. It is translated as CASSSDRDYGYTF.

The V call is TRBV21-1, the J call TRBJ1-1; the table names TRBD1, a call not compared with the DNA. TRBV21-1 corresponds to a pseudogene. The CDR3 runs to 11 residues. The CDR3 spells CASTPWQRAFF. The CDR3 DNA is TGTGCCAGCACCCCGTGGCAAAGAGCTTTCTTT.

The V call is TRBV5-4, the J call TRBJ2-1; 11 bases agree with TRBD2. The germline V gene has CDR1 SGHNT and CDR2 YYREEE (reference sequence). The CDR3 runs to 16 residues. The ends lost 1 base at V and 5 bases at J; junction bases unmatched: 5. The CDR3 DNA reads TGTGCCAGCAGCTTGTCCGGGACTAGCGGAAACAATGAGCAGTTCTTC. This encodes CASSLSGTSGNNEQFF.

V is TRBV25-1 and J is TRBJ1-2, with D perhaps matching TRBD1 (5 bases). The V and J ends lost 7 bases and 4 bases respectively, with 13 bases between them. This CDR3 has 13 amino acids. The germline CDR1 and CDR2 sequences are MGHDK and SYGVNS. As DNA, the CDR3 is TGTGCCAGCACCGAAGGGGATCGCTATGGCTACACCTTC. This codes for CASTEGDRYGYTF.

J is TRBJ2-3 and V is TRBV5-1, with 11 nucleotides matching TRBD2. V trimming: 1 base; J trimming: 6 bases; junction bases outside the gene matches: 4. CDR3 size: 15 residues. Germline V gene sequence: CDR1 SGHRS, CDR2 YFSETQ. Written as DNA, the CDR3 is TGCGCCAGCAGCTTGTACGCTAGCGGGGGGGATACGCAGTATTTT. This gives the protein CASSLYASGGDTQYF.

The chain employs TRBV6-1 and TRBJ2-7; TRBD1 agrees at 9 bases. Looked up from germline, CDR1 is MNHNS and CDR2 is SASEGT. V gave up 4 bases and J gave up 5 bases; unmatched junction bases: 12. The CDR3 extends over 16 amino acids. The CDR3 loop reads CASSVIATGGTHEQYF. CDR3 in DNA: TGTGCCAGCAGTGTAATTGCGACAGGGGGGACCCACGAGCAGTACTTC.

The rearrangement uses TRBV30 and TRBJ1-2, with TRBD1 as a possible D gene (6 bases). Trimming removed 0 bases at V and 3 bases at J, with 11 bases between. Germline CDR1 reads GTSNPN; CDR2 reads SVGIG (reference sequence). This CDR3 comprises 14 residues. The CDR3 sequence is CAWSVWGRDYGYTF. CDR3 in DNA: TGTGCCTGGAGTGTATGGGGGCGCGACTATGGCTACACCTTC.

The CDR3 region is CASSEAATDISTQHF. The DNA of the CDR3 is TGTGCCAGCAGTGAAGCAGCCACAGACATCTCGACCCAGCATTTT. The V and J genes are TRBV6-1 and TRBJ1-5; D is unclear. CDR1 is MNHNS and CDR2 is SASEGT in the germline V gene. The CDR3 totals 15 residues. The V and J ends lost 0 bases and 11 bases respectively, with 17 bases between them.

V is TRBV7-9 and J is TRBJ2-2, with TRBD1 matching over 7 bases. V shed 4 bases, J shed 6 bases, and the junction held 5 bases outside the gene matches. The CDR3 spans 14 residues. Germline loops: CDR1 SEHNR, CDR2 FQNEAQ (reference sequence). For the CDR3, the DNA is TGTGCCAGCAGCTCTTACAGGGGACCCGGGGAGCTGTTTTTT. This sequence encodes CASSSYRGPGELFF.

The V call is TRBV11-1, the J call TRBJ2-7, with 8 bases matching TRBD2. Trimming at V came to 5 bases and at J to 7 bases, leaving 10 bases not matched to a gene. CDR3 length: 14 amino acids. The germline CDR1 and CDR2 sequences are SGHAT and FQDESV (reference sequence). This chain's CDR3 is CASSPLAGRLEQYF. In DNA form, the CDR3 reads TGTGCCAGCAGCCCGCTAGCGGGCCGTCTGGAGCAGTACTTC.